In its sample, the clone carrying this T cell receptor beta chain was seen a few times. Together with a sample-barcoded 5' primer, a J-beta primer mix was included in a second PCR lasting roughly 6 to 12 cycles. CDR3-containing paired-end reads numbered at least 2.5 million in each sample. One entry per CDR3 protein results from TCRdb running MiXCR on the 5' RACE reads. The profile shows about 780,000 distinct CDR3 sequences, around half of them singletons. The data were obtained in a study of blood T cells in healthy people across ages. CDR1 and CDR2 (germline): MNHEY, SMNVEV (reference sequence). The CDR3 spans 14 residues. The V and J ends lost 6 bases and 8 bases respectively, with 19 bases between them.

Sequencing was carried out using blood. The chain employs TRBV27 and TRBJ1-2; no reliable D call. This sequence was found in an elderly man in good health. The CDR3: CASRLGEYSGGYTF. CDR3 DNA sequence: TGTGCCAGCAGACTTGGGGAATACTCAGGAGGCTACACCTTC.